Shown below are 31 T cell receptor beta chains from a single sample sequenced in a study of regulatory and conventional T cells in RAG deficiency. The repertoire was sequenced with immunoSEQ multiplex PCR; TCRdb's copy has only in-frame clones and lacks some. There are 6,000 to 8,500 clones in the sample; approximately 78% occur only once, and about 13% lies in the top ten. The sample also formed part of further work on regulatory T cells. As that report states: Primers: 52 TRBV forward and 13 TRBJ reverse.

Sequenced sample: CD8+ T cells sorted from blood. These TCRs come from a human donor in good health.

This clone was seen a single time. The rearrangement links TRBV9 to TRBJ1-5, with D unresolved. V was clipped by 3 bases and J by 0 bases, with 10 bases between them. The CDR3 has 15 amino acids. The germline gives CDR1 SGDLS, CDR2 YYNGEE. This chain's CDR3 is CASSGPRDSNQPQHF. In DNA, the CDR3 is TGTGCCAGCAGCGGGCCGCGAGATAGCAATCAGCCCCAGCATTTT.

As concerns this clone: Sequence at one end of the junction differs from germline and may be a read error. This chain connects TRBV30 to TRBJ1-4; D is unresolved. CDR1 is GTSNPN, CDR2 SVGIG, per germline (reference sequence). The CDR3 totals 11 residues. The CDR3 bases are TGTGCCTGGAGCCAGTTGGGAAAAACTGTTTTT. This codes for CAWSQLGKTVF.

The V and J genes are TRBV6-6 and TRBJ1-6; 8 positions match TRBD1. The germline CDR1 and CDR2 sequences are MNHNY and SVGAGI (reference sequence). The CDR3 is made up of 15 amino acids. J lost 8 bases, V lost 5 bases, and 8 bases had no gene match. The CDR3 DNA is TGTGCCAGCAGTCTGGGAGGACAGGGCGATTCACCCCTCCACTTT. Encoded protein: CASSLGGQGDSPLHF.

This clone appeared a few times. This chain joins TRBV6-4 and TRBJ2-3; 8 nucleotides align to TRBD2. With 0 bases clipped from V and 1 base from J, the junction kept 0 bases outside the gene matches. CDR3 length: 15 amino acids. Germline V gives CDR1 MRHNA, CDR2 SNTAGT. The CDR3 is CASSDSSGGTDTQYF. DNA for the CDR3: TGTGCCAGCAGTGACTCTAGCGGGGGCACAGATACGCAGTATTTT.

The gene calls are TRBV6-1 and TRBJ1-1; TRBD1 aligns across 7 bases. V dropped 2 bases and J dropped 3; count of bases not matched to a gene: 12. The length of the CDR3 is 17 residues. Germline lookup yields CDR1 MNHNS and CDR2 SASEGT. CDR3 protein: CASSEWGSGRGDTEAFF. DNA for the CDR3: TGTGCCAGCAGTGAATGGGGCTCGGGCAGGGGGGACACTGAAGCTTTCTTT.

By share of the sample, this clone is large. This chain uses TRBV9 with TRBJ2-3, with D perhaps matching TRBD1 (6 bases). V gave up 4 bases and J gave up 5 bases, with 11 bases separating them. The CDR3 spans 13 residues. CDR1 is SGDLS and CDR2 is YYNGEE in the germline V gene. CDR3 coding DNA: TGTGCCAGCAGCCCGTCAGGGGAAGATACGCAGTATTTT. Residues: CASSPSGEDTQYF.

The chain joins TRBV27 to TRBJ2-5; possibly TRBD1 for D (6 bases). The CDR3 has 14 residues. The V end was cut by 5 bases, the J end by 0 bases, with 10 bases between. Germline assignment: CDR1 MNHEY and CDR2 SMNVEV (reference sequence). CDR3 DNA sequence: TGTGCCAGCAGTCGTCAGGGGTACCAAGAGACCCAGTACTTC. As protein: CASSRQGYQETQYF.

V is TRBV29-1 and J is TRBJ1-2; D gene uncertain. Germline V lookup: CDR1 SQVTM, CDR2 ANQGSEA. The CDR3 contains 13 residues. V was trimmed by 2 bases and J by 0 bases, leaving 7 bases between them. The CDR3 loop is CSVETGSNYGYTF. The CDR3 region has the DNA TGCAGCGTTGAAACCGGGTCTAACTATGGCTACACCTTC.

J is TRBJ1-6 and V is TRBV7-6, with D uncertain. Germline CDR1 and CDR2: SGHVS and FNYEAQ. V was clipped by 2 bases and J by 6 bases, with 17 bases between them. The CDR3 has 17 amino acids. This CDR3 is CASSLYPERESNSPLHF. In DNA, the CDR3 is TGTGCCAGCAGCTTATACCCTGAGAGGGAAAGTAATTCACCCCTCCACTTT. The full variable domain, in which reference TRBV7-6 and TRBJ1-6 provide the parts outside the CDR3, is GAGVSQSPRYKVTKRGQDVALRCDPISGHVSLYWYRQALGQGPEFLTYFNYEAQQDKSGLPNDRFSAERPEGSISTLTIQRTEQRDSAMYRCASSLYPERESNSPLHFGNGTRLTVT.

The chain employs TRBV4-2 and TRBJ2-7, with 7 nucleotides matching TRBD1. Germline CDR1 reads LGHNA; CDR2 reads YNFKEQ. This CDR3 has 15 residues. V shed 1 base and J 0 bases; nucleotides not matched to a gene: 3. The CDR3 DNA is TGTGCCAGCAGCCAAGTGGGACAGAACTCCTACGAGCAGTACTTC. It translates to CASSQVGQNSYEQYF.

This clone appeared a single time. The junction shows a germline mismatch at one end, possibly a read error. This chain uses TRBV27 with TRBJ2-7, with D perhaps being TRBD1 or TRBD2 (5 bases each). Germline CDR1 MNHEY, CDR2 SMNVEV (reference sequence). This CDR3 is 14 amino acids long. Here the CDR3 DNA reads TGTGCCAGCAGTTTATCGATAAACTCAGGGAGAGGTGTCTTC. Encoded protein: CASSLSINSGRGVF.

The rearrangement links TRBV2 to TRBJ1-5; D is unresolved. CDR1 SNHLY and CDR2 FYNNEI come from the germline V gene. This CDR3 region has 17 residues. The V gene lost 3 bases and the J gene lost 0 bases, with 15 bases spanning the gap. The CDR3 sequence is CASSDLVMGFSNQPQHF. CDR3 DNA: TGTGCCAGCAGTGACCTTGTGATGGGTTTTAGCAATCAGCCCCAGCATTTT.

The gene calls are TRBV28 and TRBJ1-2; maybe TRBD1 (6 bases). V was shortened by 4 bases and J by 5 bases, with 17 bases between the two germline ends. Germline CDR1 reads MDHEN; CDR2 reads SYDVKM. CDR3 length: 15 amino acids. CDR3 loop: CASSSPQGPRYGYTF. The CDR3 DNA sequence: TGTGCCAGCAGTTCCCCTCAGGGGCCCAGATATGGCTACACCTTC.

The chain uses TRBV5-1 and TRBJ2-7, with 15 bases matching TRBD2. This CDR3 region has 16 residues. Unmatched junction bases numbered 1, after V lost 3 bases and J lost 0 bases. Germline lookup yields CDR1 SGHRS and CDR2 YFSETQ. This CDR3 reads CASSWTSGGASYEQYF. The DNA for the CDR3 is TGCGCCAGCAGCTGGACTAGCGGGGGGGCCTCCTACGAGCAGTACTTC.

The table lists this clone with a few counts. The chain carries TRBV5-1 and TRBJ2-1; D not resolved. The CDR3 is 11 residues long. Germline-derived CDR1 and CDR2 are SGHRS and YFSETQ. The V end lost 0 bases, the J end lost 10 bases, and 5 bases lay between the germline ends. Here the CDR3 DNA reads TGCGCCAGCAGCTTGGGGGGAGAGCAGTTCTTC. Amino acid sequence: CASSLGGEQFF.

The genes are TRBV5-8 and TRBJ1-3; a weak D match, TRBD1 (5 bases). This CDR3 comprises 16 residues. Trimming removed 4 bases at V and 3 bases at J, with 17 bases between. From germline, CDR1 is SGHTS and CDR2 YDEGEE. The chain's CDR3 is CASSPGAEMIGNTIYF. The CDR3 region has the DNA TGTGCCAGCAGCCCTGGGGCCGAGATGATTGGAAACACCATATATTTT.

The rearrangement uses TRBV4-1 and TRBJ1-1; perhaps TRBD1 as D (6 bases). Trimming took off 3 bases at V and 4 bases at J, with 15 bases between the two ends. The V gene's germline CDR1 is MGHRA and CDR2 YSYEKL. This CDR3 has 15 amino acids. CDR3 sequence (DNA): TGCGCCAGCAGCCAGGGGGCAGGGGTGGTCACTGAAGCTTTCTTT. Encoded protein: CASSQGAGVVTEAFF.

The J gene is TRBJ2-5, the V gene TRBV5-8, with 9 positions matching TRBD2. CDR3 length: 16 residues. From germline, CDR1 is SGHTS and CDR2 YDEGEE. Losses at the gene ends were 0 bases for V and 4 bases for J; bases not matched to a gene: 7. The CDR3 region has the DNA TGTGCCAGCAGCTTGGAGGCGGGGGGGCCGGGAGAGACCCAGTACTTC. This gives the protein CASSLEAGGPGETQYF.

The chain joins TRBV5-4 to TRBJ2-2; D not resolved. The CDR3 has 12 residues. Germline V gives CDR1 SGHNT, CDR2 YYREEE (reference sequence). V dropped 4 bases and J dropped 4 bases, with 5 bases sitting between them. CDR3 protein: CASSAGTGELFF. As DNA, the CDR3 is TGTGCCAGCAGCGCCGGCACCGGGGAGCTGTTTTTT. Variable domain in full (rest from reference TRBV5-4 and TRBJ2-2): ETGVTQSPTHLIKTRGQQVTLRCSSQSGHNTVSWYQQALGQGPQFIFQYYREEENGRGNFPPRFSGLQFPNYSSELNVNALELDDSALYLCASSAGTGELFFGEGSRLTVL.

This chain uses TRBV7-8 with TRBJ2-1; D not resolved. Germline V gene sequence: CDR1 SGHVS, CDR2 FQNEAQ. This CDR3 is 12 amino acids long. V gave up 1 base and J gave up 9 bases, with 7 bases separating them. CDR3 nucleotides: TGTGCCAGCAGCTTAGTTTTTTCTGAGCAGTTCTTC. Its protein product is CASSLVFSEQFF.

The genes are TRBV6-5 and TRBJ2-7; D is ambiguous. CDR3 length equals 11 residues. Trimming left V 8 bases short and J 3 bases short, with 8 bases between. Germline V gives CDR1 MNHEY, CDR2 SVGAGI. CDR3 sequence (DNA): TGTGCCAGCGCCGCTAGCTACGAGCAGTACTTC. Translation gives CASAASYEQYF.

The chain is built from TRBV7-9 and TRBJ1-1; D uncertain. Per germline, CDR1 SEHNR and CDR2 FQNEAQ (reference sequence). The length of the CDR3 is 13 residues. V lost 5 bases and J 3 bases, leaving 10 bases between the germline ends. The CDR3 here is CASSLPFDTEAFF. In nucleotides, the CDR3 is TGTGCCAGCAGCCTCCCATTCGACACTGAAGCTTTCTTT.

The V call is TRBV29-1, the J call TRBJ1-2, with 8 nucleotides matching TRBD1. V trimming: 0 bases; J trimming: 6 bases; junction bases outside the gene matches: 6. The CDR3 is made up of 14 amino acids. Germline V lookup: CDR1 SQVTM, CDR2 ANQGSEA. This CDR3 is CSVEDPTGVHGYTF. CDR3 in DNA: TGCAGCGTTGAAGACCCGACAGGGGTCCATGGCTACACCTTC.

This clone has a single count. V and J are TRBV11-2 and TRBJ1-1; D remains unclear. This CDR3 is 12 amino acids long. CDR1 and CDR2 (germline): SGHAT, FQNNGV. V lost 5 bases and J 3 bases, leaving 7 bases between the germline ends. The CDR3 is CASSPQYTEAFF. CDR3 DNA sequence: TGTGCCAGCAGCCCGCAGTACACTGAAGCTTTCTTT.

This clone has only one observation. The rearrangement uses TRBV6-1 and TRBJ2-3, with a possible D match to TRBD1 (5 bases). Looked up from germline, CDR1 is MNHNS and CDR2 is SASEGT. This CDR3 contains 15 residues. V shed 4 bases and J shed 4 bases, with 15 bases lying between them. In nucleotides, the CDR3 is TGTGCCAGCAGTGTCGGCTCCAGGGCGGCAGATACGCAGTATTTT. Protein sequence: CASSVGSRAADTQYF.

The CDR3 bases are TGTGCCAGCACCGGACAGGAACTCTTTATAGCCGGGGAGCTGTTTTTT. It specifies CASTGQELFIAGELFF. The chain recombines TRBV28 with TRBJ2-2, with 7 bases identical to TRBD1. Unmatched junction bases numbered 14, after V lost 7 bases and J lost 6 bases. This CDR3 is built from 16 residues. Germline V gene data show CDR1 as MDHEN and CDR2 as SYDVKM. The full variable domain, with the rest looked up from reference TRBV28 and TRBJ2-2, is DVKVTQSSRYLVKRTGEKVFLECVQDMDHENMFWYRQDPGLGLRLIYFSYDVKMKEKGDIPEGYSVSREKKERFSLILESASTNQTSMYLCASTGQELFIAGELFFGEGSRLTVL.

The V gene is TRBV28, the J gene TRBJ2-7; D is possibly TRBD1 (8 bases). Deletions cut 5 bases from V and 0 bases from J, with 20 bases between. The germline V gene encodes CDR1 MDHEN and CDR2 SYDVKM. This CDR3 contains 17 residues. The CDR3 is CASSPIGEGTGSYEQYF. In DNA, the CDR3 is TGTGCCAGCAGTCCTATTGGGGAGGGGACAGGCTCCTACGAGCAGTACTTC.

CDR3 DNA sequence: TGTGCCAGCAGCCCAGACCTGGGGACTGAAGCTTTCTTT. Protein sequence: CASSPDLGTEAFF. This rearrangement joins TRBV7-3 to TRBJ1-1; unclear D gene. Germline CDR1 and CDR2: SGHTA and FQGTGA. V dropped 5 bases and J dropped 5 bases, with 12 bases sitting between them. The CDR3 extends over 13 amino acids.

The chain carries TRBV9 and TRBJ1-1, with 7 positions matching TRBD1. CDR3 size: 14 residues. V shed 4 bases, J shed 0 bases, and the junction held 3 bases outside the gene matches. Germline loops: CDR1 SGDLS, CDR2 YYNGEE. The chain's CDR3 is CASSPGGVNTEAFF. DNA of the CDR3: TGTGCCAGCAGCCCAGGGGGGGTGAACACTGAAGCTTTCTTT.

The chain couples TRBV2 to TRBJ2-1; unclear D gene. The CDR3 length is 13 residues. Trimming stripped 0 bases from V and 6 bases from J, with 6 bases between. CDR1 is SNHLY and CDR2 is FYNNEI in the germline V gene. This CDR3 is CASSEALFNEQFF. The DNA of the CDR3 is TGTGCCAGCAGTGAAGCGCTATTCAATGAGCAGTTCTTC. Full variable domain (remainder filled in from reference TRBV2 and TRBJ2-1): EPEVTQTPSHQVTQMGQEVILRCVPISNHLYFYWYRQILGQKVEFLVSFYNNEISEKSEIFDDQFSVERPDGSNFTLKIRSTKLEDSAMYFCASSEALFNEQFFGPGTRLTVL.

This clone appeared a single time. The CDR3 is CAWSELNEQYF. The CDR3 DNA sequence: TGTGCCTGGAGCGAACTCAACGAGCAGTACTTC. The rearrangement links TRBV30 to TRBJ2-7; no firm D call. The CDR3 is 11 residues long. The ends were cut back, 3 bases at V and 5 bases at J, with 8 bases in the middle. Germline CDR1 reads GTSNPN; CDR2 reads SVGIG (reference sequence).